This T cell receptor beta chain was captured by sequencing in a study of cytomegalovirus exposure and HLA in healthy donors. PCR was performed using 60 Vbeta and 13 Jbeta primers. Using immunoSEQ multiplex PCR, the repertoire was profiled, and TCRdb retains in-frame clones only, with some absent. Of about 160,000 clones in the sample, less than 85% were seen once. CDR1 and CDR2 from the germline V gene are SNHLY and FYNNEI. The CDR3 runs to 14 residues. V was shortened by 5 bases and J by 4 bases, with 14 bases between the two germline ends. The TCR was taken from a man in his fifties in good health and CMV-seropositive. Sequenced material: PBMCs. The chain is built from TRBV2 and TRBJ1-1, with D possibly being TRBD1 (6 bases). DNA of the CDR3: TGTGCCAGCAGTCTACAGGGTCTGGGCACTGAAGCTTTCTTT. This translates into CASSLQGLGTEAFF.